The source of this T cell receptor (beta chain) is a study of chemoradiotherapy in HPV16-positive cancers. Across the study: Candidate HPV-specific T-cell clones and common TCR motifs came from functional assays in a couple of HPV16-positive patients.

About this clone itself: Its antigen is not identified.

The table came from immunoSEQ multiplex PCR; TCRdb's copy has only in-frame clones and leaves some out. The repertoire includes about 66,000 clones, about 88% of them detected once, and roughly 4.2% sits in the top ten. V was pared by 6 bases and J by 5 bases, with 9 bases of the junction left unmatched. The CDR3 consists of 15 residues. The germline V gene encodes CDR1 MNHNY and CDR2 SVGAGI (reference sequence). Broader study findings: Non-HPV-specific T cells did not expand in tumors during treatment, whereas candidate HPV-specific clones and E7-related motifs did.

This receptor was taken from a human donor with HPV-associated anogenital cancer. The genes are TRBV6-6 and TRBJ2-5; TRBD1 matches at 10 bases. The material was blood, obtained from a patient who underwent chemoradiotherapy. The CDR3 nucleotides are TGTGCCAGCAGGCCTGGGACAGGGGAACGGGAGACCCAGTACTTC. Encoded protein: CASRPGTGERETQYF.